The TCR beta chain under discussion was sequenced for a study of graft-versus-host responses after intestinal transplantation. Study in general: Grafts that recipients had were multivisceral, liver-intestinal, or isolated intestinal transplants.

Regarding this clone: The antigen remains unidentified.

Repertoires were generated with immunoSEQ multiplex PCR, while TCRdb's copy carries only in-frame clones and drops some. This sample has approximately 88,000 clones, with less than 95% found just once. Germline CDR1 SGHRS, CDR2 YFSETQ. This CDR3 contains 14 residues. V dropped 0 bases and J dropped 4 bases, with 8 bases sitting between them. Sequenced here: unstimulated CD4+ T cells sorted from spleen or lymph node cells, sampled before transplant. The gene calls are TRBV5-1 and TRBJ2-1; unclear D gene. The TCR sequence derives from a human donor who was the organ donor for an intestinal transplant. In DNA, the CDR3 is TGCGCCAGCAGCTTGGTTCCTAGTTACAATGAGCAGTTCTTC. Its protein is CASSLVPSYNEQFF.